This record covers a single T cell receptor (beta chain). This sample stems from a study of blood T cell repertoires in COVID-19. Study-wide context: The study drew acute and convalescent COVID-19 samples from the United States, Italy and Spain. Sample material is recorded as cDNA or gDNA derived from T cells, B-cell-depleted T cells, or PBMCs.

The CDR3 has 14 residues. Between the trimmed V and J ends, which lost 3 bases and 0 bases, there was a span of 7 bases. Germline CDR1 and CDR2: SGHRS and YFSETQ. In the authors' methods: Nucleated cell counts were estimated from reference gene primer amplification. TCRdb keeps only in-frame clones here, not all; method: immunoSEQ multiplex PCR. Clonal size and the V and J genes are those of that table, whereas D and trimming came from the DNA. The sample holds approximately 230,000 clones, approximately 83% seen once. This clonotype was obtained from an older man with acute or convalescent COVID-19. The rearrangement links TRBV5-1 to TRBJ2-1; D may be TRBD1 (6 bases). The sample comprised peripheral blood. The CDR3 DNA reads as TGCGCCAGCAGCTGGGACAACTCCTACAATGAGCAGTTCTTC. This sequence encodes CASSWDNSYNEQFF. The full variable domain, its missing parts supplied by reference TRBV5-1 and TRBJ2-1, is KAGVTQTPRYLIKTRGQQVTLSCSPISGHRSVSWYQQTPGQGLQFLFEYFSETQRNKGNFPGRFSGRQFSNSRSEMNVSTLELGDSALYLCASSWDNSYNEQFFGPGTRLTVL.